A selection of T cell receptor beta chains follows, all from one sample in a study of blood T cell repertoires in COVID-19. TCRdb's table, derived via immunoSEQ multiplex PCR, lists solely in-frame clones and lacks some. Seen here are fewer than 200,000 clones, 75% to 85% observed once, and the top ten hold 9.5% to 12%. The sequenced material came from peripheral blood. The source of these receptors is a woman between 40 and 55 years old with COVID-19, enrolled during active disease. Both conserved end residues are part of each CDR3. The D gene is left open where the match is weak. Clone size is not always given. Where it is, it says once, few, many or a class for expanded clones.

15	TRBV2	many	TRBD2	TRBJ2-2	TGTGCCAGCAGTCGACTAGCGGCGAACACCGGGGAGCTGTTTTTT	CASSRLAANTGELFF
14	TRBV19	many	NA	TRBJ2-1	TGTGCCAGTAGTATACAGGGCCCCTACAATGAGCAGTTCTTC	CASSIQGPYNEQFF
16	TRBV10-1	NA	TRBD2	TRBJ2-1	TGCGCCAGCAGTGAGGGACTAGCGGGAGGTTGGGATGAGCAGTTCTTC	CASSEGLAGGWDEQFF
18	TRBV7-2	NA	TRBD2	TRBJ2-6	TGTGCCAGCAGCTTAATGAGCGGGAGGGCTTCTGGGGCCAACGTCCTGACTTTC	CASSLMSGRASGANVLTF
14	TRBV19	NA	NA	TRBJ2-7	TGTGCCAGTAGTATACGGGGTGGAACGGTCGAGCAGTACTTC	CASSIRGGTVEQYF
11	TRBV20-1	NA	TRBD1	TRBJ2-1	TGCAGTGCTAGGGACAGGATTGAGCAGTTCTTC	CSARDRIEQFF
14	TRBV7-9	NA	NA	TRBJ2-5	TGTGCCAGCATCCTCGAGACAGAACAAGAGACCCAGTACTTC	CASILETEQETQYF
15	TRBV5-1	NA	NA	TRBJ1-3	TGCGCCAGCAGCTTGACAGGGTCTTCTGGAAACACCATATATTTT	CASSLTGSSGNTIYF
13	TRBV6-6	NA	TRBD1	TRBJ2-5	TGTGCCAGCAGTTTCAGACAGGGAGAGACCCAGTACTTC	CASSFRQGETQYF
16	TRBV19	few	NA	TRBJ1-5	TGTGCCAGTACCTCAGGCCGTGTAGGTAGCAATCAGCCCCAGCATTTT	CASTSGRVGSNQPQHF
15	TRBV27	NA	TRBD1	TRBJ1-1	TGTGCCAGCACCAAGGCGACAGGGAAGAACACTGAAGCTTTCTTT	CASTKATGKNTEAFF
11	TRBV20-1	NA	TRBD2	TRBJ2-3	TGCAGTGCGGGGGGGTCAGATACGCAGTATTTT	CSAGGSDTQYF
15	TRBV13	NA	TRBD1	TRBJ1-1	TGTGCCAGCAGCTTGAGGGGGCTGGGGAACACTGAAGCTTTCTTT	CASSLRGLGNTEAFF
18	TRBV9	NA	TRBD1	TRBJ1-1	TGTGCCAGCAGCGACCGACCCGGGACAGGGAAAGCATGGACTGAAGCTTTCTTT	CASSDRPGTGKAWTEAFF
14	TRBV19	once	NA	TRBJ2-5	TGTGCCAGTAGTATGGGCAGGGACCAAGAGACCCAGTACTTC	CASSMGRDQETQYF
13	TRBV7-3	NA	NA	TRBJ1-2	TGTGCCAGCAGCTTAAACTCAGGGGAGGGCTACACCTTC	CASSLNSGEGYTF
18	TRBV9	NA	TRBD1	TRBJ2-6	TGTGCCAGCAGCGTGTCGACAGGGCTTCACTCTGGGGCCAACGTCCTGACTTTC	CASSVSTGLHSGANVLTF
12	TRBV12-3/TRBV12-4	NA	NA	TRBJ2-7	TGTGCCAGCAGTTTGGGGAGCTACGAGCAGTACTTC	CASSLGSYEQYF
16	TRBV7-3	NA	NA	TRBJ2-2	TGTGCCAGCAGCTTCCCTGTCGGGGGGAACACCGGGGAGCTGTTTTTT	CASSFPVGGNTGELFF
14	TRBV30	NA	TRBD1	TRBJ1-5	TGTGCCTGTCCGGGGACAGAGATCAATCAGCCCCAGCATTTT	CACPGTEINQPQHF
14	TRBV6-5	NA	TRBD1	TRBJ1-5	TGTGCCAGCCGGTCCGGACAGGGTCATCAGCCCCAGCATTTT	CASRSGQGHQPQHF
15	TRBV19	few	TRBD1	TRBJ1-3	TGTGCCAGTAACAGGGGGCAATATCCTGGAAACACCATATATTTT	CASNRGQYPGNTIYF
14	TRBV29-1	NA	NA	TRBJ2-5	TGCAGCGTTCGAGGAGGGCAGACGGGGGAGACCCAGTACTTC	CSVRGGQTGETQYF
14	TRBV15	NA	NA	TRBJ2-7	TGTGCCACCAGCAGGACCGGACAAGACTACGAGCAGTACTTC	CATSRTGQDYEQYF
12	TRBV28	NA	TRBD2	TRBJ2-7	TGTGCCAGCAGTTCGGGACTAGCCGAGCAGTACTTC	CASSSGLAEQYF
16	TRBV6-1	few	TRBD1	TRBJ1-2	TGTGCCAGCAGTGGGACAGGGTGGGACACTAACTATGGCTACACCTTC	CASSGTGWDTNYGYTF
15	TRBV7-2	NA	TRBD2	TRBJ2-1	TGTGCCAGCAGCTTAGTAGCGGGGGGTTACAATGAGCAGTTCTTC	CASSLVAGGYNEQFF
15	TRBV3-1/TRBV3-2	NA	NA	TRBJ1-5	TGTGCCAGCAGCCAATCTGGGCAGAGAATACAGCCCCAGCATTTT	CASSQSGQRIQPQHF
15	TRBV27	NA	NA	TRBJ2-1	TGTGCCAGCAGGAGCAGAGGGAGCTCCTACAATGAGCAGTTCTTC	CASRSRGSSYNEQFF
14	TRBV3-1/TRBV3-2	once	NA	TRBJ2-3	TGTGCCAGCAGCCATAGCTCTAGCACAGATACGCAGTATTTT	CASSHSSSTDTQYF
15	TRBV11-2	NA	TRBD1	TRBJ2-1	TGTGCCAGCAGCTTAAGACAGGGATCTTACAATGAGCAGTTCTTC	CASSLRQGSYNEQFF
16	TRBV7-3	NA	NA	TRBJ1-4	TGTGCCAGCAGCTTAACGTTTACCGACTCTAATGAAAAACTGTTTTTT	CASSLTFTDSNEKLFF
18	TRBV3-1/TRBV3-2	NA	NA	TRBJ2-2	TGTGCCAGCAGCCGAAAGCCCCCGGGATCAGGGGGGACCGGGGAGCTGTTTTTT	CASSRKPPGSGGTGELFF
19	TRBV7-3	NA	TRBD2	TRBJ2-2	TGTGCCAGCAGCCCCACAGGACTAGCGGGACTACCGAACACCGGGGAGCTGTTTTTT	CASSPTGLAGLPNTGELFF
16	TRBV9	NA	TRBD2	TRBJ2-3	TGTGCCAGCAGCGCCACTAGCGGGGGGAGCACAGATACGCAGTATTTT	CASSATSGGSTDTQYF
13	TRBV15	NA	NA	TRBJ2-7	TGTGCCACCAGCAGAGATATCGTCGGCGAGCAGTACTTC	CATSRDIVGEQYF